The sequence of this T cell receptor beta chain was determined in a study of CD8 T cells in ankylosing spondylitis (dated by TCRdb to 2015 to 2018). The study in broad terms: To find TCR variants linked to disease, the study profiled T cell receptor beta repertoires in ankylosing spondylitis patients and healthy donors. The full study cohort was made up of 20 to 25 ankylosing spondylitis patients and approximately 100 healthy donors. Samples of peripheral blood were taken, and for ankylosing spondylitis patients, synovial fluid was collected as well. On the study overall, not on this receptor specifically: A TCR beta motif made up of eight highly homologous amino acid variants appeared to be characteristic of blood from ankylosing spondylitis patients. The disease-linked clones were reported to be significantly enriched in matched synovial fluid samples from ankylosing spondylitis patients. The disease-linked clones had a CD8+ phenotype and were found at relatively low frequencies in peripheral blood. Some TCR beta motif variants had previously been reported in synovial fluid and blood of reactive arthritis patients, which suggested common disease-initiation mechanisms.

This clonotype turned up a few times. Its antigen is still unknown. No clone much larger than this one lies a single base away; base qualities are absent. The sequencer listed for this sample is Illumina HiSeq 2500. Quantitative 5'-RACE with molecular barcodes was the method used to prepare the TCR beta libraries. As for the original processing: To identify disease-linked TCR variants, a new computational method was used, one built on a probabilistic model of VDJ rearrangement. TCRdb ran its own pipeline on the public reads, namely fastp trimming at Q25 and MiXCR clone calling, and kept in-frame beta chains. All rows with the same CDR3 protein become a single entry with the most common DNA and genes. TCRdb's processing, not the study's, gives the V and J calls here. This sample gives a few hundred thousand distinct CDR3 sequences in total; about a fifth of them show up just once. The biggest ten clones account for about 16% of the sample.

From cysteine to phenylalanine, the CDR3 is 15 amino acids long. The retained sequence is limited to the CDR3, 45 bases, with the frame set at the first base. CDR1 is given as MNHEY and CDR2 as SVGEGT, both from the germline V gene. Germline trimming amounts to 5 bases on V and 0 bases on J, with 2 as the count of junction bases outside the gene matches. This sequence uses TRBV6-2 or TRBV6-3 and TRBJ2-1; 9 central bases correspond to TRBD2. The sequence came from a male donor with ankylosing spondylitis. Specimen: blood, either unsorted or a sorted T cell fraction (not recorded which). The bases read TGTGCCAGCAGTATAGCGGGAGCCTCCTACAATGAGCAGTTCTTC. It translates to CASSIAGASYNEQFF.